This T cell receptor (beta chain) was documented in a study of metastatic and nonmetastatic thyroid tumors. On the study more broadly: Comparison of repertoires was carried out across blood and tumor or nodule tissue from malignant and benign thyroid patients. General study points: As reported, TCR beta diversity in blood and tumor was significantly higher in malignant thyroid tumors than in benign nodules.

Original processing methods: Variation in CDR3 across clinicopathological groups served as the basis for constructing a distant-metastasis classifier in papillary thyroid cancer. TCRdb re-called the PCR reads via MiXCR. It is TCRdb's table, rather than the study itself, that gives the V and J calls and clone size. The sample records approximately 7,700 clones, less than 35% being singletons. V lost 9 bases, J lost 0 bases, and 18 bases lay in between. Germline assignment: CDR1 MNHEY and CDR2 SMNVEV (reference sequence). CDR3 length equals 17 residues. As to this clone: Its specificity is unknown. A much larger clone differs from this one at a single base, so this may be a read error.

Thyroid surgery had not been preceded by any treatment in any patient. The source material was tumor tissue. The chain couples TRBV27 to TRBJ2-6, with D perhaps matching TRBD2 (6 bases). This TCR derives from a female donor with papillary thyroid cancer or a benign thyroid nodule (not recorded which). Some clones in this sample may be carry-over from other donors' samples. The CDR3 nucleotides read TGTGCCAGTTCCCGAGTGACGGGGGTCTCTGGGGCCAACGTCCTGACTTTC. It codes for CASSRVTGVSGANVLTF.